The present TCR beta chain was sequenced within a study of shared clonotypes between healthy human individuals. Over several immunoSEQ plates, each subset's genomic DNA was distributed in even portions. Clones were sequenced by immunoSEQ multiplex PCR, and TCRdb holds only the in-frame ones, with some missing. Among some 2,500,000 clones listed, roughly 93% were seen once. Among the donors, all were Caucasian adults who lived in Nashville, Tennessee. The sequencing sample was made of naive CD4+ T cells from PBMCs. Subset meaning: CD45RA+ positively selected. The TCR sequence derives from a man between 18 and 29 years old in good health. Some clones in this sample may be carry-over from other donors' samples.

The DNA of the CDR3 is TGTGCCAGCAGTTACGCCCCCAAGGGGATGTGGGACATTCAGTACTTC. This codes for CASSYAPKGMWDIQYF. This chain joins TRBV6-6 and TRBJ2-4, with D perhaps TRBD1 (5 bases). The CDR3 is made up of 16 amino acids. The V end was cut by 2 bases, the J end by 8 bases, with 19 bases between. In germline, CDR1 is MNHNY, CDR2 SVGAGI (reference sequence).